This T cell receptor beta chain was sequenced for a study of blood T cell repertoires in COVID-19 (dated by TCRdb to the early 2020s). About the full investigation: Samples covering the acute and convalescent phases of COVID-19 were provided by collaborators in the United States, Italy and Spain. The prospective study material was composed of cDNA or gDNA derived from T cells, B-cell-depleted T cells, or PBMCs. The dataset comprised deeply sampled blood TCRbeta repertoires from subjects exposed to, actively infected with, or recovered from COVID-19. A freely available public database, intended as a resource for researchers studying the immune response to SARS-CoV-2, is where the repertoires were released. The samples were drawn from two sources: the first 160 participants of the ongoing ImmuneRACE study, and approximately 1,300 subjects contributed by 6 global collaborators. Sample metadata almost always included a de-identified subject ID, COVID-19 status, age in years and sex. HLA class I and class II types, where available, came from metadata supplied by the sample provider rather than from assay-based typing. Overall study results and their limits: Clinical and demographic metadata were provided uncurated, with the amount varying by source and participant.

Comments on this clone: Its target antigen remains unknown. It has no much larger one-base neighbor in the sample; base qualities were not kept.

The CDR3 contains 14 residues, cysteine and phenylalanine counted. The DNA shown is the 42-base CDR3, in frame from base 1. V and J are trimmed by 8 bases and 8 bases, and the gene matches miss 9 bases of the junction. CDR1 and CDR2, looked up from the germline V gene, are MDHEN and SYDVKM. The immunoSEQ Assay, a bias-controlled multiplex PCR, was used to amplify TCRbeta CDR3 regions from genomic DNA. The published analysis was carried out like this. Nucleated cell counts per sample were estimated from amplification of reference gene primers within the assay. To quantify the absolute abundance of each unique TCRbeta CDR3 rearrangement, sequence reads were collapsed and filtered. Productive Simpson clonality was computed per sample as the square root of Simpson's diversity index over productive rearrangements. The clones in this table, taken by TCRdb from immuneACCESS, are in-frame only. Not every clone is retained; where verified, under half of the shortfall comes from an unresolved V gene, and the cause of the rest is unknown. That table gives V, J and clone size, and the DNA gave D and trimming. In all, the sample holds fewer than 350,000 clones, and approximately 91% of those were seen once. 2.3% of the sample lies in the top ten.

In the prospective study, participants were 18 to 89 years old, resided in about two dozen geographic areas of the United States, and were enrolled through a virtual design. To assign participants to cohorts, the prospective study relied on clinical history that participants themselves reported in a screening survey and a study questionnaire. In the prospective study, whole blood, serum and a nasopharyngeal or oropharyngeal swab were collected from each participant by mobile phlebotomists. Participants in the prospective study had the option to provide additional blood draws and questionnaires over a 2-month period. Before DNA extraction, blood samples from the prospective study were shipped at room temperature or frozen.

Sequenced: PBMCs or T cells enriched from blood (not recorded which). The chain is assembled from TRBV28 and TRBJ1-2; 12 nucleotides in the junction match TRBD1. This receptor was taken from a woman aged 40 to 50 with acute COVID-19. Read as DNA, the sequence is TGTGCCAGCTACCGGGACAGGGGGCGAATAGGCTACACCTTC. The resulting protein is CASYRDRGRIGYTF.